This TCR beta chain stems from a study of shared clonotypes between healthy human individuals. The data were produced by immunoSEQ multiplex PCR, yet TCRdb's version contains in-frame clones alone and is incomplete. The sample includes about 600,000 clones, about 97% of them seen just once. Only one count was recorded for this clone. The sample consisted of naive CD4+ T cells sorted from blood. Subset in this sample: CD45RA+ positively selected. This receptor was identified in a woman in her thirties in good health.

The CDR3 DNA is TGTGCCATCAGTGAGTTTTCCCCGGCCGTAAGTCAAGAGACCCAGTACTTC. Translating gives CAISEFSPAVSQETQYF. The chain joins TRBV10-3 to TRBJ2-5; D not certain. From germline, CDR1 is ENHRY and CDR2 SYGVKD. Trimming left V 1 base short and J 2 bases short, with 17 bases between. CDR3 size: 17 residues.